Listed here are 9 T cell receptor beta chains from one sample, sequenced in a study of T cell responses to AZD1222 COVID-19 vaccine. Only in-frame clones appear in the TCRdb table, and some are missing; sequencing was by immunoSEQ multiplex PCR. Counted here are 140,000 or so clones, approximately 90% occurring once; the ten biggest clones make up roughly 1.7%. The sample was peripheral blood, taken on day 0 of AZD1222 vaccination. The receptor source for this set is an adult in good health.

The J gene is TRBJ1-2, the V gene TRBV7-8; TRBD1 might be the D (6 bases). Germline V gives CDR1 SGHVS, CDR2 FQNEAQ. This CDR3 is 15 amino acids long. V lost 4 bases, J lost 4 bases, and 16 bases lay in between. The CDR3 DNA reads as TGTGCCAGCAGCTCGATGATTGGGGGCAGCTATGGCTACACCTTC. Its protein product is CASSSMIGGSYGYTF.

This clone has only one observation. The chain carries TRBV12-3 or TRBV12-4 and TRBJ1-2; the D gene is possibly TRBD1 (6 bases). Deletions cut 6 bases from V and 4 bases from J, with 9 bases between. The CDR3 covers 12 residues. DNA of the CDR3: TGTGCCAGCAGACCGGACAGCTATGGCTACACCTTC. Translated: CASRPDSYGYTF.

The V gene is TRBV28, the J gene TRBJ2-1; no firm D call. Trimming took off 5 bases at V and 5 bases at J, with 7 bases between the two ends. Germline V lookup: CDR1 MDHEN, CDR2 SYDVKM. CDR3 length: 12 residues. The CDR3 DNA reads TGTGCCAGCAGTCTTAGCAACAATGAGCAGTTCTTC. Translated, it gives CASSLSNNEQFF.

This clone was recorded only once. The chain carries TRBV12-3 or TRBV12-4 and TRBJ2-3; no reliable D call. This CDR3 has 13 amino acids. Trimming took off 6 bases at V and 3 bases at J, with 10 bases between the two ends. The CDR3 loop reads CASSRPVTDTQYF. CDR3 nucleotides: TGTGCCAGCAGCCGTCCGGTTACAGATACGCAGTATTTT.

The chain couples TRBV5-1 to TRBJ2-3; D gene unclear. Deletions cut 2 bases from V and 3 bases from J, with 7 bases between. In germline, CDR1 is SGHRS, CDR2 YFSETQ. The CDR3 runs to 13 residues. DNA for the CDR3: TGCGCCAGCAGCTTAACATTAACAGATACGCAGTATTTT. Its protein product is CASSLTLTDTQYF.

CDR3: CATSVRSHEQYF. The CDR3 DNA reads TGTGCCACCAGCGTCAGAAGCCACGAGCAGTACTTC. The V call is TRBV15, the J call TRBJ2-7; D gene unclear. The ends were cut back, 5 bases at V and 5 bases at J, with 10 bases in the middle. Germline CDR1 reads LNHNV; CDR2 reads YYDKDF (reference sequence). There are 12 residues in the CDR3.

The J gene is TRBJ2-7, the V gene TRBV7-2; 10 bases are a match to TRBD2. There are 16 residues in the CDR3. V dropped 5 bases and J dropped 2; count of bases not matched to a gene: 9. From germline, CDR1 is SGHTA and CDR2 FQGNSA. CDR3 sequence (DNA): TGTGCCAGCAGCCAGAGAGCGGGAGGGCTGACCTACGAGCAGTACTTC. Protein sequence: CASSQRAGGLTYEQYF.

This clone was observed a few times. The chain uses TRBV2 and TRBJ2-3, with 7 positions matching TRBD1. Looked up from germline, CDR1 is SNHLY and CDR2 is FYNNEI. The CDR3 consists of 13 residues. The V segment lost 7 bases and the J segment 1 base; nucleotides outside the gene matches: 2. CDR3 sequence (DNA): TGTGCCAGCATGACAGGGCGCACAGATACGCAGTATTTT. This sequence encodes CASMTGRTDTQYF.

The chain recombines TRBV28 with TRBJ2-7; TRBD2 agrees at 11 bases. Germline V CDR1 and CDR2: MDHEN, SYDVKM. V lost 3 bases and J lost 1; bases outside the gene matches: 2. The CDR3 sequence is 15 residues long. The CDR3 nucleotides are TGTGCCAGCAGTTTGACTAGCGGGGTATCCTACGAGCAGTACTTC. Its protein is CASSLTSGVSYEQYF.